Presented here are 32 T cell receptor beta chains from one specimen sequenced in a study of OX40 agonist ivuxolimab in advanced cancers. Produced via immunoSEQ multiplex PCR; TCRdb's table is partial and in-frame only. The data hold 60,000 to 70,000 clones, with 70% to 85% observed a single time. Sample: CD4+ or CD8+ T cells sorted from blood, taken in a trial of the OX40 agonist ivuxolimab. The receptors come from an adult with an advanced solid tumor such as melanoma, head and neck, liver or kidney cancer.

This clone occurred once. The rearrangement joins TRBV5-8 to TRBJ1-1; D is unresolved. Trimming cost V 4 bases and J 1 base, with 11 bases left between them. Germline V gives CDR1 SGHTS, CDR2 YDEGEE. CDR3 length: 14 amino acids. CDR3 in amino acids: CASSISPGNTEAFF. CDR3 DNA: TGTGCCAGCAGCATTTCCCCAGGGAACACTGAAGCTTTCTTT.

J is TRBJ2-2 and V is TRBV7-3, with 7 nucleotides matching TRBD1. The V segment lost 4 bases and the J segment 6 bases; nucleotides outside the gene matches: 11. There are 16 residues in the CDR3. Per the germline V gene, CDR1 is SGHTA and CDR2 is FQGTGA. The CDR3 loop is CASSSPGQQRSGELFF. The CDR3 coding sequence is TGTGCCAGCAGCTCGCCGGGACAGCAAAGATCCGGGGAGCTGTTTTTT.

J is TRBJ1-2 and V is TRBV11-2; 7 positions agree with TRBD1. The CDR3 is 15 amino acids. Germline CDR1 reads SGHAT; CDR2 reads FQNNGV. V dropped 5 bases and J dropped 2; count of bases not matched to a gene: 8. CDR3 residues: CASSIRDSSNYGYTF. DNA of the CDR3: TGTGCCAGCAGCATACGGGACAGCTCAAACTATGGCTACACCTTC. Combining the CDR3 with reference TRBV11-2 and TRBJ1-2 gives the whole variable domain EAGVAQSPRYKIIEKRQSVAFWCNPISGHATLYWYQQILGQGPKLLIQFQNNGVVDDSQLPKDRFSAERLKGVDSTLKIQPAKLEDSAVYLCASSIRDSSNYGYTFGSGTRLTVV.

This chain joins TRBV28 and TRBJ2-7, with unresolved D. The CDR3 is 17 amino acids. Trimming stripped 5 bases from V and 0 bases from J, with 20 bases between. Germline CDR1 is MDHEN and CDR2 is SYDVKM. CDR3 region: CASSPDIWQRGSYEQYF. The CDR3, as DNA: TGTGCCAGCAGTCCCGACATCTGGCAGCGAGGCTCCTACGAGCAGTACTTC.

The CDR3 region is CASSYRAGGPKGNEQFF. In DNA, the CDR3 is TGTGCCAGCAGCTATCGAGCGGGAGGGCCTAAGGGTAATGAGCAGTTCTTC. The chain joins TRBV21-1 to TRBJ2-1; the tabulated D call, TRBD2, remains unverified against the DNA. TRBV21-1 has pseudogene status. This CDR3 comprises 17 residues.

The gene calls are TRBV19 and TRBJ1-1; D is undetermined. This CDR3 is 15 amino acids long. The germline CDR1 and CDR2 sequences are LNHDA and SQIVND (reference sequence). V gave up 7 bases and J gave up 2 bases, with 17 bases separating them. The CDR3 sequence is CASNRRTGENTEAFF. The CDR3, as DNA: TGTGCCAGTAACCGCAGGACGGGTGAAAACACTGAAGCTTTCTTT.

CDR3: CASSLAASGETGELFF. DNA of the CDR3: TGTGCCAGCAGCTTAGCGGCTAGCGGGGAAACCGGGGAGCTGTTTTTT. This rearrangement joins TRBV11-2 to TRBJ2-2, with TRBD2 matching over 9 bases. V shed 1 base, J shed 5 bases, and the junction held 5 bases outside the gene matches. There are 16 residues in the CDR3. Germline V CDR1 and CDR2: SGHAT, FQNNGV. The complete variable domain, with remaining parts taken from reference TRBV11-2 and TRBJ2-2, reads EAGVAQSPRYKIIEKRQSVAFWCNPISGHATLYWYQQILGQGPKLLIQFQNNGVVDDSQLPKDRFSAERLKGVDSTLKIQPAKLEDSAVYLCASSLAASGETGELFFGEGSRLTVL.

V and J are TRBV27 and TRBJ1-1; D remains unclear. V shed 3 bases and J shed 1 base, with 6 bases lying between them. The CDR3 totals 13 residues. Germline loops: CDR1 MNHEY, CDR2 SMNVEV (reference sequence). Here the CDR3 reads CASSFAGNTEAFF. CDR3 bases: TGTGCCAGCAGTTTTGCCGGGAACACTGAAGCTTTCTTT.

The CDR3 coding sequence is TGTGCCAGCAGCTCTGACGGGACCCCTAGCCAGCAGTACTTC. The encoded protein is CASSSDGTPSQQYF. The chain is built from TRBV27 and TRBJ2-7; possibly TRBD1 or TRBD2 for D (5 bases each). V lost 6 bases and J lost 8, with 20 bases in between. This CDR3 is 14 amino acids long. Germline CDR1 MNHEY, CDR2 SMNVEV (reference sequence).

Details on this clone: One end of the junction fails to match germline, which may point to a read error. Different DNA sequences within this sample yield the same CDR3. V gene TRBV4-2 combines with J gene TRBJ2-3, with D possibly TRBD2 on 6 matching bases. The CDR3 is made up of 16 amino acids. The germline gives CDR1 LGHNA, CDR2 YNFKEQ. The CDR3 reads CASSQAAEGPTDTQYF. The CDR3 nucleotides are TGTGCCAGCAGTCAAGCAGCGGAGGGGCCCACAGATACGCAGTATTTT.

The J gene is TRBJ1-2, the V gene TRBV27; 9 bases map to TRBD1. Trimming removed 4 bases from V and 8 bases from J; junction bases left unmatched: 8. The CDR3 extends over 14 amino acids. Germline assignment: CDR1 MNHEY and CDR2 SMNVEV (reference sequence). This CDR3 reads CASSSGQGGRGYTF. Here the CDR3 DNA reads TGTGCCAGCAGTTCGGGACAGGGCGGTAGGGGCTACACCTTC.

This rearrangement joins TRBV28 to TRBJ2-1; 9 bases align to TRBD2. Per the germline V gene, CDR1 is MDHEN and CDR2 is SYDVKM. The ends lost 3 bases at V and 3 bases at J; junction bases unmatched: 6. The CDR3 contains 16 residues. The CDR3 nucleotides read TGTGCCAGCAGTTTTCTGGGACTAGCTTTCTACAATGAGCAGTTCTTC. Its protein product is CASSFLGLAFYNEQFF.

This clone was detected only once. The genes are TRBV2 and TRBJ2-7; D is possibly TRBD1 or TRBD2 (5 bases each). The V gene's germline CDR1 is SNHLY and CDR2 FYNNEI. V was pared by 1 base and J by 2 bases, with 12 bases between. The CDR3 has 15 amino acids. CDR3 sequence (DNA): TGTGCCAGCAGTGAAGGACAGCGGTCACCCTACGAGCAGTACTTC. Protein: CASSEGQRSPYEQYF.

This chain links TRBV27 with TRBJ2-3; 9 nucleotides match TRBD1. V trimming: 5 bases; J trimming: 4 bases; junction bases outside the gene matches: 7. Germline V gene sequence: CDR1 MNHEY, CDR2 SMNVEV (reference sequence). This CDR3 comprises 15 residues. The CDR3 nucleotides are TGTGCCAGCAGTACCGGGACAGGGCGCTCAGATACGCAGTATTTT. Protein sequence: CASSTGTGRSDTQYF.

The chain joins TRBV28 to TRBJ2-2, with D unresolved. The CDR3 loop spans 16 amino acids. V shed 3 bases and J shed 7 bases, with 18 bases lying between them. CDR1 is MDHEN, CDR2 SYDVKM, per germline. The DNA of the CDR3 is TGTGCCAGCAGTTTCTACTCCTTGGCAGCGCACGGGGAGCTGTTTTTT. Translation: CASSFYSLAAHGELFF.

The chain links TRBV5-1 to TRBJ2-7; 8 bases align to TRBD1. The germline V gene encodes CDR1 SGHRS and CDR2 YFSETQ. V shed 2 bases, J shed 2 bases, and the junction held 6 bases outside the gene matches. The CDR3 covers 15 residues. The CDR3 reads CASSLLRQGTYEQYF. The CDR3 DNA reads TGCGCCAGCAGCTTACTCAGACAGGGGACCTACGAGCAGTACTTC.

In DNA, the CDR3 is TGTGCCAGCAGTCCCCCCGGGACACGGATCGAGGCTTTCTTT. Translating it yields CASSPPGTRIEAFF. V is TRBV28 and J is TRBJ1-1; the D gene is possibly TRBD1 (6 bases). From germline, CDR1 is MDHEN and CDR2 SYDVKM. With 5 bases removed from V and 11 bases from J, the gap between germline ends came to 21 bases. This CDR3 contains 14 residues.

This CDR3 reads CAGNSGRGADTQYF. The DNA for the CDR3 is TGTGCCGGGAATAGCGGGAGGGGTGCAGATACGCAGTATTTT. The genes are TRBV28 and TRBJ2-3, with 11 bases aligning to TRBD2. Trimming at V came to 11 bases and at J to 4 bases, leaving 8 bases not matched to a gene. CDR3 length equals 14 residues. CDR1 is MDHEN, CDR2 SYDVKM, per germline.

The chain couples TRBV7-2 to TRBJ2-7; TRBD1 might be the D (5 bases). V lost 7 bases and J lost 0, with 13 bases in between. The germline V gene encodes CDR1 SGHTA and CDR2 FQGNSA. The CDR3 contains 14 residues. Written as DNA, the CDR3 is TGTGCCAGCAAAAGGGGCATCCTCTCCTACGAGCAGTACTTC. Its translation is CASKRGILSYEQYF.

The V call is TRBV14, the J call TRBJ1-3, with TRBD1 matching 9 bases. With V trimmed by 3 bases and J by 1 base, 4 bases remained unmatched. Germline V gene data show CDR1 as SGHDN and CDR2 as FVKESK. The CDR3 is 16 amino acids. CDR3 in DNA: TGTGCCAGCAGCCAGTTGACAGGGGGATCTGGAAACACCATATATTTT. It is translated as CASSQLTGGSGNTIYF.

This chain uses TRBV30 with TRBJ1-1; 9 nucleotides agree with TRBD1. The junction had 6 bases not matched to a gene; V was cut back by 3 bases and J by 1 base. Germline-derived CDR1 and CDR2 are GTSNPN and SVGIG (reference sequence). The CDR3 spans 15 residues. CDR3 sequence (DNA): TGTGCCTGGAGGGCACAGGGGGCTGAGAACACTGAAGCTTTCTTT. Its protein is CAWRAQGAENTEAFF.

This chain joins TRBV5-1 and TRBJ1-5; 8 bases are a match to TRBD1. The CDR3 sequence is 15 residues long. CDR1 and CDR2 (germline): SGHRS, YFSETQ. The V gene end was trimmed by 0 bases and the J gene end by 4 bases; junction bases not matched to a gene: 3. CDR3 coding DNA: TGCGCCAGCAGCTTGGACGGACAGGGTAATCAGCCCCAGCATTTT. It yields the protein CASSLDGQGNQPQHF.

This clone qualifies as medium-sized. This chain links TRBV10-2 with TRBJ2-3; 7 nucleotides align to TRBD2. Trimming removed 6 bases from V and 5 bases from J; junction bases left unmatched: 11. Germline V gene lookup returns CDR1 WSHSY and CDR2 SAAADI. This CDR3 contains 15 residues. The CDR3 loop is CASRARAGVEDTQYF. DNA of the CDR3: TGCGCCAGCAGAGCTAGGGCGGGAGTGGAAGATACGCAGTATTTT.

This sequence joins TRBV12-2 and TRBJ2-5; TRBD1 was called by the table and not checked on the DNA. TRBV12-2 is described as a pseudogene. The CDR3 is made up of 16 amino acids. In DNA form, the CDR3 reads TGTGCAAGTCGCTTAGCAGACAGGCAGATCCAAGAGACCCAGTACTTC. It specifies CASRLADRQIQETQYF.

J is TRBJ2-5 and V is TRBV10-2; 8 nucleotides agree with TRBD2. With the DNA end fitting TRBJ2-7 better, the J assignment may be wrong. The CDR3 is 15 residues long. Germline V CDR1 and CDR2: WSHSY, SAAADI. CDR3 in DNA: TGCGCCAGCAGTGAATCTAGCGGGCTCTCCTACGAGCAGTACTTC. Translated, it gives CASSESSGLSYEQYF.

This clone was detected only a few times. The V call is TRBV19, the J call TRBJ2-5; 7 bases match TRBD1. Germline V gene lookup returns CDR1 LNHDA and CDR2 SQIVND (reference sequence). The CDR3 runs to 14 residues. V dropped 5 bases and J dropped 2; count of bases not matched to a gene: 5. The CDR3 sequence: CASSPDRKQETQYF. As DNA, the CDR3 is TGTGCCAGTAGTCCGGACAGGAAGCAAGAGACCCAGTACTTC.

The CDR3 loop reads CASSFLGEGDTQYF. The CDR3 nucleotides read TGCGCCAGCAGCTTTTTAGGGGAGGGGGATACGCAGTATTTT. The chain is built from TRBV5-1 and TRBJ2-3, with 7 bases matching TRBD2. V lost 2 bases and J lost 6; bases outside the gene matches: 6. Germline V gene lookup returns CDR1 SGHRS and CDR2 YFSETQ. The CDR3 spans 14 residues.

The V gene is TRBV6-4, the J gene TRBJ2-6; tentatively, D is TRBD2 (6 bases). Germline V gene lookup returns CDR1 MRHNA and CDR2 SNTAGT. CDR3 length: 17 amino acids. V lost 5 bases and J 0 bases, leaving 14 bases between the germline ends. The CDR3 loop reads CASSREAGHSGANVLTF. The CDR3 DNA reads TGTGCCAGCAGTAGGGAGGCAGGCCACTCTGGGGCCAACGTCCTGACTTTC.

This clone was counted only a few times. The chain has TRBV7-2 and TRBJ2-2; 9 bases map to TRBD1. This CDR3 region has 17 residues. Germline CDR1 reads SGHTA; CDR2 reads FQGNSA. J was trimmed by 8 bases and V by 2 bases; bases with no gene match: 12. CDR3 DNA sequence: TGTGCCAGCAGCTTATGGTCCCCCGGGACAGGGAAAGGGGAGCTGTTTTTT. Its protein product is CASSLWSPGTGKGELFF. The complete variable domain, with remaining parts taken from reference TRBV7-2 and TRBJ2-2, reads GAGVSQSPSNKVTEKGKDVELRCDPISGHTALYWYRQSLGQGLEFLIYFQGNSAPDKSGLPSDRFSAERTGGSVSTLTIQRTQQEDSAVYLCASSLWSPGTGKGELFFGEGSRLTVL.

Only a few counts were recorded for this clone. V usage is TRBV5-1 and J usage is TRBJ2-2, with 8 bases identical to TRBD1. The ends lost 0 bases at V and 0 bases at J; junction bases unmatched: 4. The CDR3 loop spans 17 amino acids. Germline V CDR1 and CDR2: SGHRS, YFSETQ. CDR3 amino acids: CASSLEAGGPNTGELFF. CDR3 nucleotides: TGCGCCAGCAGCTTGGAGGCAGGGGGCCCGAACACCGGGGAGCTGTTTTTT.

The V gene is TRBV7-2, the J gene TRBJ1-1, with no clear D. Looked up from germline, CDR1 is SGHTA and CDR2 is FQGNSA. The CDR3 sequence is 14 residues long. Trimming removed 5 bases from V and 0 bases from J, with 10 bases in between. The CDR3 protein is CASSIGLVNTEAFF. Here the CDR3 DNA reads TGTGCCAGCAGCATCGGGCTGGTGAACACTGAAGCTTTCTTT.

The sample holds one count of this clone. V is TRBV28 and J is TRBJ2-7, with 9 bases lining up with TRBD1. This CDR3 region has 13 residues. From germline, CDR1 is MDHEN and CDR2 SYDVKM. V lost 10 bases and J lost 2; bases outside the gene matches: 6. CDR3 loop: CATRDRATYEQYF. The DNA for the CDR3 is TGTGCCACCAGGGACAGGGCTACCTACGAGCAGTACTTC.